The sequence of this T cell receptor beta chain was determined in a study of cytomegalovirus exposure and HLA in healthy donors. Overall study: Approximately 170 million T cells yielded fewer than 120 million unique TCR beta sequences in earlier analysis. Study observations and caveats: In an earlier analysis, productive rearrangement rates for most beta V segments clustered near 87% or 30%. Across HLA loci, a later analysis found differing TCR association rates, with DRB1 most and HLA-C fewest.

The table lists this clone with a few counts. Its matching antigen is unknown. Looked up from germline, CDR1 is SEHNR and CDR2 is FQNEAQ (reference sequence). The CDR3 is 12 amino acids. The V and J ends lost 5 bases and 6 bases respectively, with 10 bases between them. PCR involved 60 Vbeta and 13 Jbeta primers. Assay used: immunoSEQ multiplex PCR; TCRdb lists only in-frame clones, some missing. The sample lists roughly 120,000 clones, around 60% occurring once. This clonotype was sampled from a middle-aged woman in good health and CMV-seropositive. The rearrangement joins TRBV7-9 to TRBJ1-2; D is ambiguous. Sequenced: PBMCs. CDR3 bases: TGTGCCAGCAGCATAGGAGTACATGGCTACACCTTC. This encodes CASSIGVHGYTF.